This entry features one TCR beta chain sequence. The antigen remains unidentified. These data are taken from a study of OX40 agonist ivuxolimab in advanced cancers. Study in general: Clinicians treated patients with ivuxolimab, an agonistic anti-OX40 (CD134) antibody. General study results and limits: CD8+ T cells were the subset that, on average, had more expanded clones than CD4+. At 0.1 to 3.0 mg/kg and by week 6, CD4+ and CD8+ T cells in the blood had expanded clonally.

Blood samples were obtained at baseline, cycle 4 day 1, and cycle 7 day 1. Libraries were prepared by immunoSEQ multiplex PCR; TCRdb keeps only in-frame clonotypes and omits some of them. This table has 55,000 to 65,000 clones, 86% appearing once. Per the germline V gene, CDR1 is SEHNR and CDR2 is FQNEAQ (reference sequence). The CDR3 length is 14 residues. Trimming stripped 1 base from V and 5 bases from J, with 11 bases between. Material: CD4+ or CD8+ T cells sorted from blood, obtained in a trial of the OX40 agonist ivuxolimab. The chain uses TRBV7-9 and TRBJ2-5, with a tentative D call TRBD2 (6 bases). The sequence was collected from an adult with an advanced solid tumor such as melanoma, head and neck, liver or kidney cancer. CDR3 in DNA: TGTGCCAGCAGCTTAGACTGGCTAGCGGAGACCCAGTACTTC. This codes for CASSLDWLAETQYF.